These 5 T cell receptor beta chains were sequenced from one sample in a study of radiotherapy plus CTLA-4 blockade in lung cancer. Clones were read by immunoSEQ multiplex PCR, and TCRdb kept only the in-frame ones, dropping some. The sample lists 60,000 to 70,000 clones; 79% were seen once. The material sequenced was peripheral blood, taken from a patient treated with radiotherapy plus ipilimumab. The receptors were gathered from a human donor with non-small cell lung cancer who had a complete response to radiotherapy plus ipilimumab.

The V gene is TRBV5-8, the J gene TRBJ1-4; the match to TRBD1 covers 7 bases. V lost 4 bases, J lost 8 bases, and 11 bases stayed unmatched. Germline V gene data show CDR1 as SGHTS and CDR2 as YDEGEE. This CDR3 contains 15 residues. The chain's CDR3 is CASSSWTGLGEKLFF. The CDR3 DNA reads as TGTGCCAGCAGCAGCTGGACAGGCTTGGGAGAAAAACTGTTTTTT.

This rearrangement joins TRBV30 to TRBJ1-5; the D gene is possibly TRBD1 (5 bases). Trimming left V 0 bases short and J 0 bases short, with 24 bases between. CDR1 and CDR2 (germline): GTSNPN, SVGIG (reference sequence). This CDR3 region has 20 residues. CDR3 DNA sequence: TGTGCCTGGAGTGTCCGAGGTGTATGGGGCGGCCGATATAGCAATCAGCCCCAGCATTTT. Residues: CAWSVRGVWGGRYSNQPQHF. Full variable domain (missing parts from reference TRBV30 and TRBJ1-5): SQTIHQWPATLVQPVGSPLSLECTVEGTSNPNLYWYRQAAGRGLQLLFYSVGIGQISSEVPQNLSASRPQDRQFILSSKKLLLSDSGFYLCAWSVRGVWGGRYSNQPQHFGDGTRLSIL.

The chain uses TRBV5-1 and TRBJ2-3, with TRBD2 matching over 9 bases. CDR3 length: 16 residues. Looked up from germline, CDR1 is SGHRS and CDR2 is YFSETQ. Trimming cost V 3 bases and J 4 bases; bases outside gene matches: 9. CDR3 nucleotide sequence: TGCGCCAGCAGCTCAGGGAGCGGGGGGCGGGCAGATACGCAGTATTTT. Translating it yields CASSSGSGGRADTQYF.

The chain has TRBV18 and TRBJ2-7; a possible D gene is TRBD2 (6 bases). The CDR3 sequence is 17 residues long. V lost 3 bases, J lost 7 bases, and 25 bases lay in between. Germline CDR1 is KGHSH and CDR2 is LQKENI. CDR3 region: CASSPVTRRDGLGEQYF. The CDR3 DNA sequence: TGTGCCAGCTCACCCGTCACGAGGAGGGATGGTTTGGGGGAGCAGTACTTC. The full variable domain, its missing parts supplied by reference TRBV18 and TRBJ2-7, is NAGVMQNPRHLVRRRGQEARLRCSPMKGHSHVYWYRQLPEEGLKFMVYLQKENIIDESGMPKERFSAEFPKEGPSILRIQQVVRGDSAAYFCASSPVTRRDGLGEQYFGPGTRLTVT.

This CDR3 reads CAITPGQGNNEQFF. CDR3 DNA sequence: TGTGCCATCACCCCGGGACAGGGGAACAATGAGCAGTTCTTC. The chain couples TRBV10-3 to TRBJ2-1; TRBD1 matches 10 bases. V shed 7 bases and J 5 bases; nucleotides not matched to a gene: 5. Germline lookup yields CDR1 ENHRY and CDR2 SYGVKD. The CDR3 extends over 14 amino acids.